Shown below are 27 T cell receptor beta chains from a single sample sequenced in a study of T cell responses to AZD1222 COVID-19 vaccine. Libraries were prepared by immunoSEQ multiplex PCR; TCRdb keeps only in-frame clonotypes and omits some of them. The repertoire has roughly 120,000 clones, roughly 90% of them found once; the top ten carry approximately 4.2%. The sample here was peripheral blood, taken on day 0 of AZD1222 vaccination. These receptors came from an adult in good health.

This clone was seen a few times. The chain joins TRBV5-8 to TRBJ1-1; possible D gene TRBD1, 5 bases. Trimming pared 0 bases from V and 7 bases from J, leaving 13 bases between. Germline CDR1 reads SGHTS; CDR2 reads YDEGEE. CDR3 length: 14 amino acids. The CDR3 bases are TGTGCCAGCAGCTTGGATACAGGAGTCGTTGAAGCTTTCTTT. Encoded protein: CASSLDTGVVEAFF.

This clone was found once. The chain employs TRBV4-2 and TRBJ1-2; D gene uncertain. The CDR3 has 13 amino acids. Trimming removed 3 bases from V and 1 base from J, with 6 bases in between. CDR1 is LGHNA, CDR2 YNFKEQ, per germline. CDR3 coding DNA: TGTGCCAGCAGCCAGCGAGGTAACTATGGCTACACCTTC. Amino acids: CASSQRGNYGYTF.

The V call is TRBV19, the J call TRBJ2-7; unclear D gene. CDR1 LNHDA and CDR2 SQIVND come from the germline V gene (reference sequence). V was shortened by 1 base and J by 2 bases, with 15 bases between the two germline ends. This CDR3 spans 16 amino acids. Here the CDR3 reads CASSIVHLQIPYEQYF. CDR3 DNA: TGTGCCAGTAGTATAGTGCACCTACAGATCCCCTACGAGCAGTACTTC.

The chain links TRBV11-2 to TRBJ2-7, with D possibly called TRBD1 or TRBD2 (6 bases each). CDR1 and CDR2 from the germline V gene are SGHAT and FQNNGV. The CDR3 has 15 amino acids. The V end lost 2 bases, the J end lost 0 bases, and 11 bases lay between the germline ends. CDR3 region: CASSLPGALSYEQYF. The CDR3 DNA reads as TGTGCCAGCAGCTTACCGGGGGCCCTCTCCTACGAGCAGTACTTC.

This chain joins TRBV18 and TRBJ2-7, with D hard to call. V gave up 0 bases and J gave up 0 bases, with 12 bases separating them. The CDR3 length is 16 residues. Germline V CDR1 and CDR2: KGHSH, LQKENI. For the CDR3, the DNA is TGTGCCAGCTCACCACCGAGGCGACCGCCCTCCTACGAGCAGTACTTC. As protein: CASSPPRRPPSYEQYF. Full variable domain (rest looked up from reference TRBV18 and TRBJ2-7): NAGVMQNPRHLVRRRGQEARLRCSPMKGHSHVYWYRQLPEEGLKFMVYLQKENIIDESGMPKERFSAEFPKEGPSILRIQQVVRGDSAAYFCASSPPRRPPSYEQYFGPGTRLTVT.

This clone was counted once. V gene TRBV18 combines with J gene TRBJ2-7; unclear D gene. The germline gives CDR1 KGHSH, CDR2 LQKENI. The CDR3 contains 16 residues. Trimming removed 2 bases at V and 3 bases at J, with 17 bases between. The CDR3: CASSPAVSKDVYEQYF. The CDR3 DNA reads as TGTGCCAGCTCACCAGCCGTCAGCAAGGATGTCTACGAGCAGTACTTC.

V usage is TRBV11-2 and J usage is TRBJ2-3; 11 nucleotides align to TRBD1. From germline, CDR1 is SGHAT and CDR2 FQNNGV. V lost 6 bases, J lost 7 bases, and 6 bases stayed unmatched. The CDR3 is made up of 14 amino acids. The CDR3 loop is CASRGQGGLYTQYF. The CDR3 DNA is TGTGCCAGCAGGGGACAGGGGGGTCTGTATACGCAGTATTTT.

Here the CDR3 reads CASSTPGENTEAFF. CDR3 nucleotides: TGTGCCAGCAGCACCCCGGGGGAAAACACTGAAGCTTTCTTT. The V and J genes are TRBV28 and TRBJ1-1; a possible D gene is TRBD1 (5 bases). From germline, CDR1 is MDHEN and CDR2 SYDVKM. This CDR3 comprises 14 residues. V shed 6 bases and J shed 2 bases, with 13 bases lying between them. The whole variable domain, remainder taken from reference TRBV28 and TRBJ1-1, is DVKVTQSSRYLVKRTGEKVFLECVQDMDHENMFWYRQDPGLGLRLIYFSYDVKMKEKGDIPEGYSVSREKKERFSLILESASTNQTSMYLCASSTPGENTEAFFGQGTRLTVV.

This CDR3 reads CASSQASAAAGGYEQYF. The CDR3 DNA reads TGTGCCAGCAGCCAGGCTTCGGCGGCGGCAGGGGGCTACGAGCAGTACTTC. This chain links TRBV3-1 (or the pseudogene TRBV3-2) with TRBJ2-7, with 7 bases identical to TRBD1. The CDR3 spans 17 residues. The germline gives CDR1 LGHDT, CDR2 YNNKEL (reference sequence). The V gene end was trimmed by 3 bases and the J gene end by 3 bases; junction bases not matched to a gene: 14.

The genes are TRBV28 and TRBJ1-2; D is unresolved. Germline-derived CDR1 and CDR2 are MDHEN and SYDVKM. Trimming stripped 6 bases from V and 6 bases from J, with 17 bases between. The CDR3 is 14 amino acids. The CDR3, as DNA: TGTGCCAGCAGCATGGGGTTAGGGTGGGATGGCTACACCTTC. Residues: CASSMGLGWDGYTF.

This chain links TRBV27 with TRBJ1-5; D unresolved. This CDR3 is 14 amino acids long. The germline CDR1 and CDR2 sequences are MNHEY and SMNVEV (reference sequence). V dropped 2 bases and J dropped 5 bases, with 10 bases sitting between them. CDR3 sequence: CASSLRWRDQPQHF. The CDR3 bases are TGTGCCAGCAGTTTAAGGTGGAGGGATCAGCCCCAGCATTTT.

The chain joins TRBV5-1 to TRBJ1-2; the D is unclear. Trimming stripped 0 bases from V and 4 bases from J, with 16 bases between. CDR1 is SGHRS, CDR2 YFSETQ, per germline. The CDR3 runs to 16 residues. CDR3 in amino acids: CASSLAGDSIGYGYTF. The CDR3 DNA is TGCGCCAGCAGCTTGGCCGGGGATTCTATTGGCTATGGCTACACCTTC.

The chain uses TRBV4-1 and TRBJ2-1, with no clear D. This CDR3 contains 15 residues. Trimming took off 1 base at V and 8 bases at J, with 15 bases between the two ends. Germline V gives CDR1 MGHRA, CDR2 YSYEKL. CDR3 protein: CASSQGKTRLYEQFF. The CDR3 nucleotides are TGCGCCAGCAGCCAAGGAAAGACGCGGCTATATGAGCAGTTCTTC.

Comments on this clone: The same CDR3 arises from other DNA sequences in this sample as well. The chain carries TRBV27 and TRBJ2-1; TRBD2 matches 10 bases. The V segment lost 4 bases and the J segment 1 base; nucleotides outside the gene matches: 1. This CDR3 has 15 residues. The germline CDR1 and CDR2 sequences are MNHEY and SMNVEV (reference sequence). The CDR3 sequence is CASSSSGSSYNEQFF. The CDR3 nucleotides read TGTGCCAGCAGTTCTAGCGGGAGTTCCTACAATGAGCAGTTCTTC.

The gene calls are TRBV5-5 and TRBJ1-1; 7 bases are a match to TRBD1. This CDR3 has 15 amino acids. CDR1 and CDR2 (germline): SGHKS, YYEKEE (reference sequence). With 2 bases clipped from V and 0 bases from J, the junction kept 4 bases outside the gene matches. CDR3 sequence reads: CASSLGTAMNTEAFF. The CDR3 DNA reads as TGTGCCAGCAGCTTAGGGACAGCGATGAACACTGAAGCTTTCTTT. Combining the CDR3 with reference TRBV5-5 and TRBJ1-1 gives the whole variable domain DAGVTQSPTHLIKTRGQQVTLRCSPISGHKSVSWYQQVLGQGPQFIFQYYEKEERGRGNFPDRFSARQFPNYSSELNVNALLLGDSALYLCASSLGTAMNTEAFFGQGTRLTVV.

The V and J genes are TRBV24-1 and TRBJ2-6; TRBD2 matches 8 bases. Per the germline V gene, CDR1 is KGHDR and CDR2 is SFDVKD. This CDR3 spans 18 amino acids. With V trimmed by 5 bases and J by 0 bases, 8 bases remained unmatched. The CDR3 nucleotides read TGTGCCACCAGTGGAGAATCGGGGGGGCCCTCTGGGGCCAACGTCCTGACTTTC. Translating gives CATSGESGGPSGANVLTF.

This chain links TRBV6-5 with TRBJ2-6, with 7 bases fitting TRBD1. V lost 11 bases to trimming and J lost 0 bases; unmatched junction nucleotides: 7. Germline CDR1 is MNHEY and CDR2 is SVGAGI. The CDR3 length is 15 residues. Here the CDR3 DNA reads TGTGCCGCGACAGGGCCAAACTCTGGGGCCAACGTCCTGACTTTC. This sequence encodes CAATGPNSGANVLTF.

The rearrangement joins TRBV6-5 to TRBJ2-7; 10 bases agree with TRBD1. V was clipped by 7 bases and J by 0 bases; unmatched bases: 6. There are 15 residues in the CDR3. Germline loops: CDR1 MNHEY, CDR2 SVGAGI. As DNA, the CDR3 is TGTGCCAGCACCCAGGGACAGGGGCCCTCCTACGAGCAGTACTTC. Protein product: CASTQGQGPSYEQYF.

The V gene is TRBV19, the J gene TRBJ2-1; D remains ambiguous. There are 13 residues in the CDR3. V was trimmed by 7 bases and J by 4 bases, leaving 11 bases between them. CDR1 LNHDA and CDR2 SQIVND come from the germline V gene (reference sequence). The CDR3 nucleotides read TGTGCCAGTACTACCGGGCTTTACAATGAGCAGTTCTTC. The encoded protein is CASTTGLYNEQFF.

V usage is TRBV28 and J usage is TRBJ1-1; D uncertain. Trimming left V 4 bases short and J 6 bases short, with 6 bases between. Germline V gene data show CDR1 as MDHEN and CDR2 as SYDVKM. The CDR3 consists of 11 residues. CDR3 coding DNA: TGTGCCAGCAGTTATCCCCCTGAAGCTTTCTTT. Amino acid sequence: CASSYPPEAFF.

This sequence joins TRBV9 and TRBJ2-3; 7 bases line up with TRBD2. Per germline, CDR1 SGDLS and CDR2 YYNGEE. The length of the CDR3 is 16 residues. The trim removed 2 bases at V and 0 bases at J, leaving 6 bases unmatched. CDR3 coding DNA: TGTGCCAGCAGCGTTTGGCATAGCGGGAGCACAGATACGCAGTATTTT. Protein: CASSVWHSGSTDTQYF.

The CDR3 DNA reads TGTGCCACCAGCACTAACACAGATACGCAGTATTTT. It encodes CATSTNTDTQYF. The chain joins TRBV15 to TRBJ2-3, with no clear D. V lost 4 bases and J 2 bases, leaving 4 bases between the germline ends. The CDR3 loop spans 12 amino acids. Germline V lookup: CDR1 LNHNV, CDR2 YYDKDF (reference sequence).

The rearrangement joins TRBV7-2 to TRBJ2-1; a weak D match, TRBD2 (5 bases). The CDR3 sequence is 13 residues long. Trimming pared 2 bases from V and 9 bases from J, leaving 11 bases between. CDR1 and CDR2 from the germline V gene are SGHTA and FQGNSA. CDR3 nucleotide sequence: TGTGCCAGCAGCTTACTTCTAGCAAGTGAGCAGTTCTTC. Its translation is CASSLLLASEQFF. The variable domain in full, with the rest retrieved from reference TRBV7-2 and TRBJ2-1, is GAGVSQSPSNKVTEKGKDVELRCDPISGHTALYWYRQSLGQGLEFLIYFQGNSAPDKSGLPSDRFSAERTGGSVSTLTIQRTQQEDSAVYLCASSLLLASEQFFGPGTRLTVL.

The chain couples TRBV7-9 to TRBJ1-2, with D tentatively TRBD1 (5 bases). This CDR3 contains 14 residues. Per the germline V gene, CDR1 is SEHNR and CDR2 is FQNEAQ (reference sequence). The ends were cut back, 4 bases at V and 4 bases at J, with 13 bases in the middle. Here the CDR3 DNA reads TGTGCCAGCAGCTCTCGCCGGGGGTTCTATGGCTACACCTTC. Encoded protein: CASSSRRGFYGYTF.

This chain joins TRBV5-1 and TRBJ1-2; 9 bases line up with TRBD1. The CDR3 extends over 14 amino acids. CDR1 and CDR2 (germline): SGHRS, YFSETQ. The V gene end was trimmed by 4 bases and the J gene end by 8 bases; junction bases not matched to a gene: 9. As DNA, the CDR3 is TGCGCCAGCAGCCCCGACAGGGGGACCAGAGGCTACACCTTC. This encodes CASSPDRGTRGYTF.

This chain connects TRBV7-2 to TRBJ2-5; perhaps D is TRBD1 or TRBD2 (5 bases each). Trimming cost V 8 bases and J 2 bases, with 12 bases left between them. The CDR3 is made up of 13 amino acids. Per germline, CDR1 SGHTA and CDR2 FQGNSA. Here the CDR3 DNA reads TGTGCCAGCGGCAGGGACCCTCAAGAGACCCAGTACTTC. This sequence encodes CASGRDPQETQYF.

The chain employs TRBV6-5 and TRBJ2-2, with D unclear. V was cut by 5 bases and J by 8 bases, with 9 bases left in between. Germline V CDR1 and CDR2: MNHEY, SVGAGI. This CDR3 comprises 12 residues. CDR3: CASSPHSGELFF. The CDR3 DNA is TGTGCCAGCAGTCCACATTCTGGGGAGCTGTTTTTT.